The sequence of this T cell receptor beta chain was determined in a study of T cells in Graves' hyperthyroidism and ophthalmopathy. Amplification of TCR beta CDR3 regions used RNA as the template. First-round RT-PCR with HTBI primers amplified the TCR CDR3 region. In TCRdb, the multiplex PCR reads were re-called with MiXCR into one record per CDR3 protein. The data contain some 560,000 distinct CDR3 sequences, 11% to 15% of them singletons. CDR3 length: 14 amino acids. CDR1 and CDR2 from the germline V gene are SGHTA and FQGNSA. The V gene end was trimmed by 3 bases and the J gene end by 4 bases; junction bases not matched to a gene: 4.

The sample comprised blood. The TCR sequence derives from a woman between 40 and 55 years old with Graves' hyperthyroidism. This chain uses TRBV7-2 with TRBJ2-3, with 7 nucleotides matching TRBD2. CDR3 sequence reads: CASSLAGDPDTQYF. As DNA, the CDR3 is TGTGCCAGCAGCTTGGCGGGAGACCCAGATACGCAGTATTTT.